One sample yielded the 28 T cell receptor beta chains listed below, sequenced in a study of post-analysis software for immune sequencing data. Broader study findings: Patients carried roughly 5 TRBV segments more frequently than controls did, and TRBV5-6, TRBV5-1 and TRBV20-1 were among them.

Libraries were made from TCR beta cDNA, and they carried unique molecular identifiers. One entry per CDR3 protein results from TCRdb running MiXCR on the PCR reads. The repertoire has about 820,000 distinct CDR3 sequences, about 53% of them found once; the top ten carry approximately 4.5%. Antigens for these TCRs are unknown. The material sequenced was blood. These receptors came from a girl between 5 and 17 years old with multiple sclerosis.

The CDR3 region has the DNA TGCAGCGTTGAAACTGCCGGGACACCGTCCTACGAGCAGTACTTC. This sequence encodes CSVETAGTPSYEQYF. The rearrangement joins TRBV29-1 to TRBJ2-7, with D possibly matching TRBD1 (6 bases). CDR3 length equals 15 residues. Trimming pared 2 bases from V and 1 base from J, leaving 15 bases between. Per germline, CDR1 SQVTM and CDR2 ANQGSEA.

The genes are TRBV14 and TRBJ2-3; either TRBD1 or TRBD2 may fit D (5 bases each). V was cut by 2 bases and J by 0 bases, with 6 bases left in between. The length of the CDR3 is 14 residues. CDR1 is SGHDN and CDR2 is FVKESK in the germline V gene. Here the CDR3 reads CASSQWGSTDTQYF. The CDR3 bases are TGTGCCAGCAGCCAATGGGGGAGCACAGATACGCAGTATTTT.

V and J are TRBV29-1 and TRBJ2-5; the D gene could be TRBD1 or TRBD2 (6 bases each). The CDR3 has 14 amino acids. Germline assignment: CDR1 SQVTM and CDR2 ANQGSEA. V was trimmed by 3 bases and J by 11 bases, leaving 22 bases between them. CDR3 sequence reads: CSVEMQGRFDEQYF. CDR3 DNA: TGCAGCGTTGAGATGCAGGGGAGGTTCGATGAGCAGTACTTC. Drawing the rest from reference TRBV29-1 and TRBJ2-5, the complete variable domain is SAVISQKPSRDICQRGTSLTIQCQVDSQVTMMFWYRQQPGQSLTLIATANQGSEATYESGFVIDKFPISRPNLTFSTLTVSNMSPEDSSIYLCSVEMQGRFDEQYFGPGTRLLVL.

V usage is TRBV24-1 and J usage is TRBJ1-2; D is perhaps TRBD1 (5 bases). The germline gives CDR1 KGHDR, CDR2 SFDVKD. The V end was cut by 4 bases, the J end by 5 bases, with 16 bases between. This CDR3 has 15 residues. The CDR3 spells CATSDPGTPFYGYTF. The CDR3 DNA sequence: TGTGCCACCAGTGACCCCGGGACCCCTTTTTATGGCTACACCTTC.

The chain has TRBV18 and TRBJ1-1; D possibly corresponds to TRBD1 (6 bases). Trimming left V 0 bases short and J 4 bases short, with 12 bases between. Germline V CDR1 and CDR2: KGHSH, LQKENI. CDR3 length: 15 amino acids. As DNA, the CDR3 is TGTGCCAGCTCACCACCCGGGGGCGCGACCACTGAAGCTTTCTTT. The encoded protein is CASSPPGGATTEAFF.

The chain is built from TRBV12-3 or TRBV12-4 and TRBJ2-1; D is unclear. V lost 5 bases and J lost 11, with 19 bases in between. This CDR3 contains 14 residues. The CDR3 sequence: CASSHGPTTPQQFF. The CDR3 region has the DNA TGTGCCAGCAGTCACGGGCCAACCACGCCGCAGCAGTTCTTC.

The chain employs TRBV2 and TRBJ1-5, with 8 nucleotides matching TRBD1. Looked up from germline, CDR1 is SNHLY and CDR2 is FYNNEI. This CDR3 has 14 amino acids. The V and J ends lost 11 bases and 5 bases, in that order; junction bases with no gene match: 11. CDR3 region: CAVLSGTGDQPQHF. CDR3 sequence (DNA): TGTGCCGTTCTATCCGGGACAGGTGATCAGCCCCAGCATTTT.

This clonotype was counted between two and nine times. This sequence joins TRBV12-3 or TRBV12-4 and TRBJ2-1; 7 bases match TRBD1. The CDR3 covers 13 residues. V lost 3 bases, J lost 6 bases, and 2 bases stayed unmatched. The CDR3 spells CASSLGQTNEQFF. The DNA of the CDR3 is TGTGCCAGCAGTTTGGGACAGACCAATGAGCAGTTCTTC.

V gene TRBV20-1 combines with J gene TRBJ2-5; 12 positions agree with TRBD2. V gave up 6 bases and J gave up 1 base; unmatched junction bases: 6. The CDR3 has 15 amino acids. From germline, CDR1 is DFQATT and CDR2 SNEGSKA (reference sequence). The CDR3 bases are TGCAGTGCCCGGACTAGCGGGGTATTCCAAGAGACCCAGTACTTC. Translating gives CSARTSGVFQETQYF.

This clonotype was counted a few times. J is TRBJ2-7 and V is TRBV24-1; 8 bases line up with TRBD2. The CDR3 loop spans 16 amino acids. Germline V gene data show CDR1 as KGHDR and CDR2 as SFDVKD. Unmatched junction bases numbered 6, after V lost 3 bases and J lost 0 bases. The CDR3 region is CATSDPPSGLSYEQYF. CDR3 DNA sequence: TGTGCCACCAGTGATCCCCCTAGCGGGCTCTCCTACGAGCAGTACTTC.

This clonotype was observed a handful of times. The V gene is TRBV7-3, the J gene TRBJ1-2, with 8 bases identical to TRBD1. CDR1 is SGHTA, CDR2 FQGTGA, per germline. The trim removed 2 bases at V and 0 bases at J, leaving 8 bases unmatched. The CDR3 is 17 amino acids. The CDR3: CASSLGGQGGTNYGYTF. The CDR3 region has the DNA TGTGCCAGCAGCTTAGGCGGACAGGGTGGAACTAACTATGGCTACACCTTC. The whole variable domain, filled in from reference TRBV7-3 and TRBJ1-2, reads GAGVSQTPSNKVTEKGKYVELRCDPISGHTALYWYRQSLGQGPEFLIYFQGTGAADDSGLPNDRFFAVRPEGSVSTLKIQRTERGDSAVYLCASSLGGQGGTNYGYTFGSGTRLTVV.

This clonotype was recorded a few times. The J gene is TRBJ2-3, the V gene TRBV3-1; D not resolved. The V and J ends lost 1 base and 1 base respectively, with 9 bases between them. The CDR3 sequence is 15 residues long. Germline V gene sequence: CDR1 LGHDT, CDR2 YNNKEL (reference sequence). This CDR3 is CASSQATQGTDTQYF. The CDR3 DNA follows: TGTGCCAGCAGCCAAGCCACTCAGGGCACAGATACGCAGTATTTT.

The chain joins TRBV6-5 to TRBJ2-7; 7 bases match TRBD1. The V gene end was trimmed by 0 bases and the J gene end by 3 bases; junction bases not matched to a gene: 5. This CDR3 is built from 15 residues. Germline V gene sequence: CDR1 MNHEY, CDR2 SVGAGI. CDR3: CASSYSQGSIYEQYF. The CDR3 DNA follows: TGTGCCAGCAGTTACTCACAGGGGAGCATCTACGAGCAGTACTTC.

The chain recombines TRBV7-8 with TRBJ1-1, with a tentative D call TRBD1 (6 bases). This CDR3 comprises 14 residues. V lost 5 bases and J 5 bases, leaving 15 bases between the germline ends. Per the germline V gene, CDR1 is SGHVS and CDR2 is FQNEAQ. This CDR3 reads CASSPGTPRTEAFF. CDR3 DNA sequence: TGTGCCAGCAGCCCGGGGACACCGAGGACTGAAGCTTTCTTT.

The J gene is TRBJ1-1, the V gene TRBV12-3 or TRBV12-4; 9 bases map to TRBD1. Germline trimming cut 8 bases from V and 6 bases from J; bases unmatched to any gene: 19. There are 17 residues in the CDR3. CDR3: CASRGLRDRVSRAEAFF. CDR3 bases: TGTGCCAGCCGGGGACTCCGGGACAGGGTCTCACGCGCTGAAGCTTTCTTT.

This sequence joins TRBV20-1 and TRBJ2-1; 12 positions agree with TRBD2. The germline gives CDR1 DFQATT, CDR2 SNEGSKA (reference sequence). This CDR3 comprises 12 residues. The V segment lost 4 bases and the J segment 10 bases; nucleotides outside the gene matches: 2. The CDR3 region has the DNA TGCAGTGCTATGACTAGCGGGGGAGAGCAGTTCTTC. Residues: CSAMTSGGEQFF.

This rearrangement joins TRBV5-1 to TRBJ2-1; either TRBD1 or TRBD2 may supply D (6 bases each). Trimming took 6 bases from V and 9 from J, leaving 13 bases between them. CDR1 SGHRS and CDR2 YFSETQ come from the germline V gene. The CDR3 length is 12 residues. This CDR3 reads CASTGAGTEQFF. The CDR3 nucleotides are TGCGCCAGCACAGGGGCGGGAACTGAGCAGTTCTTC.

The chain combines TRBV29-1 with TRBJ1-5; perhaps TRBD1 as D (5 bases). V lost 4 bases and J 3 bases, leaving 10 bases between the germline ends. The CDR3 covers 13 residues. Per the germline V gene, CDR1 is SQVTM and CDR2 is ANQGSEA. This CDR3 is CSVADNFNQPQHF. CDR3 DNA sequence: TGCAGCGTTGCGGACAACTTCAATCAGCCCCAGCATTTT.

The CDR3 region has the DNA TGTGCCAGCAGCTTATTGCGTGTTTCCACAGATACGCAGTATTTT. Translation gives CASSLLRVSTDTQYF. V and J are TRBV7-2 and TRBJ2-3, with D unclear. The CDR3 spans 15 residues. Germline CDR1 and CDR2: SGHTA and FQGNSA. V dropped 2 bases and J dropped 2 bases, with 11 bases sitting between them.

The chain joins TRBV5-1 to TRBJ2-7, with 13 bases aligning to TRBD2. The germline V gene has CDR1 SGHRS and CDR2 YFSETQ. J was trimmed by 0 bases and V by 4 bases; bases with no gene match: 4. This CDR3 comprises 16 residues. CDR3 sequence: CASSLRTSGSSYEQYF. The CDR3 coding sequence is TGCGCCAGCAGCCTCCGGACTAGCGGGAGCTCCTACGAGCAGTACTTC.

The chain uses TRBV4-2 and TRBJ2-1; 7 positions match TRBD2. The CDR3 length is 18 residues. Germline CDR1 is LGHNA and CDR2 is YNFKEQ. V lost 0 bases to trimming and J lost 0 bases; unmatched junction nucleotides: 8. CDR3 loop: CASSQDWRAGSSYNEQFF. CDR3 coding DNA: TGTGCCAGCAGCCAAGATTGGCGAGCGGGAAGCTCCTACAATGAGCAGTTCTTC.

The chain joins TRBV5-5 to TRBJ2-1; 12 nucleotides match TRBD2. CDR3 length equals 15 residues. J lost 9 bases, V lost 0 bases, and 4 bases had no gene match. Germline CDR1 and CDR2: SGHKS and YYEKEE (reference sequence). The CDR3 DNA reads TGTGCCAGCAGCTTGGTGACTAGCGGGAGTGGTGAGCAGTTCTTC. This gives the protein CASSLVTSGSGEQFF.

V and J are TRBV9 and TRBJ2-5; 14 nucleotides line up with TRBD2. The assigned J gene may be wrong: the sequence end matches TRBJ2-7 better. CDR3 length equals 16 residues. In germline, CDR1 is SGDLS, CDR2 YYNGEE. The CDR3 sequence is CASSPGTSGGPYEQYF. Written as DNA, the CDR3 is TGTGCCAGCAGCCCTGGGACTAGCGGGGGCCCCTACGAGCAGTACTTC.

V and J are TRBV11-2 and TRBJ2-5; 8 bases line up with TRBD1. The CDR3 runs 16 residues. The V and J ends lost 4 bases and 3 bases, in that order; junction bases with no gene match: 10. The germline gives CDR1 SGHAT, CDR2 FQNNGV. CDR3 residues: CASSSQGARRKETQYF. The CDR3 bases are TGTGCCAGCAGCTCCCAGGGGGCGCGCCGCAAAGAGACCCAGTACTTC.

The chain links TRBV19 to TRBJ2-2; D gene unclear. The V and J ends lost 5 bases and 6 bases respectively, with 4 bases between them. Germline V gene sequence: CDR1 LNHDA, CDR2 SQIVND (reference sequence). This CDR3 spans 11 amino acids. The CDR3 bases are TGTGCCAGTAGTTTCGCCGGGGAGCTGTTTTTT. Translated: CASSFAGELFF.

The V gene is TRBV20-1, the J gene TRBJ2-1; TRBD2 aligns across 12 bases. Trimming removed 2 bases from V and 10 bases from J; junction bases left unmatched: 12. This CDR3 is 16 amino acids long. Germline lookup yields CDR1 DFQATT and CDR2 SNEGSKA (reference sequence). CDR3 bases: TGCAGTGCTAGACTTGCTAGCGGGGGGGCTAGCGTGGAGCAGTTCTTC. Translation: CSARLASGGASVEQFF.

This clonotype showed up just a few times. The chain has TRBV20-1 and TRBJ2-1, with D unclear. The CDR3 runs 15 residues. Germline loops: CDR1 DFQATT, CDR2 SNEGSKA (reference sequence). V gave up 0 bases and J gave up 0 bases, with 9 bases separating them. CDR3 amino acids: CSARDHVSSYNEQFF. DNA for the CDR3: TGCAGTGCTAGAGATCATGTTAGCTCCTACAATGAGCAGTTCTTC.

The gene calls are TRBV5-6 and TRBJ1-5; 8 bases agree with TRBD1. Trimming at V came to 4 bases and at J to 7 bases, leaving 10 bases not matched to a gene. CDR3 length: 15 amino acids. Per germline, CDR1 SGHDT and CDR2 YYEEEE. The CDR3 is CASSRTDRDGQPQHF. The CDR3, as DNA: TGTGCCAGCAGCCGTACGGACAGGGATGGGCAGCCCCAGCATTTT.